This T cell receptor (beta chain) was captured by sequencing in a study of blood T cell repertoires in COVID-19. Trimming left V 5 bases short and J 1 base short, with 18 bases between. The CDR3 runs to 17 residues. Germline CDR1 is MDHEN and CDR2 is SYDVKM. Authors' methods: For nucleated cells, counts were estimated from reference gene primer amplification. The repertoire was sequenced with immunoSEQ multiplex PCR; TCRdb's copy has only in-frame clones and lacks some. V, J and clone size reflect that table, while D and trimming were determined from the DNA. The sample shows about 80,000 clones, more than 65% of them seen only once.

The chain carries TRBV28 and TRBJ1-3, with D uncertain. This TCR was recovered from an elderly man with acute or convalescent COVID-19. The source material was peripheral blood. The CDR3 DNA reads TGTGCCAGCAGTCTCGGCGGGAGCCTAAATTCTGGAAACACCATATATTTT. This gives the protein CASSLGGSLNSGNTIYF.